The clone carrying this T cell receptor (beta chain) occurred a few times. V lost 3 bases and J lost 3; bases outside the gene matches: 10. This CDR3 has 16 amino acids. Per germline, CDR1 SGHDT and CDR2 YYEEEE. This record belongs to a study of CD8+ T cells in alopecia areata. Roughly 5 patients' sorted CD4+ cells yielded CD25+CD127- cells. RNA, once extracted, was reverse transcribed into cDNA for use as the sequencing template. Only in-frame clones appear in the TCRdb table, and some are missing; sequencing was by immunoSEQ multiplex PCR. The sample has about 13,000 clones; around three fifths are singletons.

Sequences were obtained from CD4+ Tregs sorted from blood. This chain links TRBV5-6 with TRBJ2-3; 7 nucleotides match TRBD2. The TCR comes from a human donor with alopecia areata. The CDR3 DNA sequence: TGTGCCAGCAGCTCGAGGACTAGACAAGTTACAGATACGCAGTATTTT. Amino acid sequence: CASSSRTRQVTDTQYF.